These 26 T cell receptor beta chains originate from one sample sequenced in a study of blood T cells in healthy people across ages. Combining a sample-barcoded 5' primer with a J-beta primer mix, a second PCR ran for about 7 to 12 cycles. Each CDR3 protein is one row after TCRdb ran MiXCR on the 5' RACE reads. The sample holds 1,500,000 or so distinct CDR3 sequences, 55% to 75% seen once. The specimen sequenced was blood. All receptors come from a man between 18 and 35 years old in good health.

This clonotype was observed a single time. CDR3 loop: CASSPHRRDRGQETQYF. CDR3 DNA sequence: TGTGCCAGCAGTCCGCACCGCCGGGACAGGGGACAAGAGACCCAGTACTTC. This chain links TRBV28 with TRBJ2-5, with 10 bases identical to TRBD1. Germline trimming cut 5 bases from V and 2 bases from J; bases unmatched to any gene: 11. The CDR3 loop spans 17 amino acids. The germline CDR1 and CDR2 sequences are MDHEN and SYDVKM.

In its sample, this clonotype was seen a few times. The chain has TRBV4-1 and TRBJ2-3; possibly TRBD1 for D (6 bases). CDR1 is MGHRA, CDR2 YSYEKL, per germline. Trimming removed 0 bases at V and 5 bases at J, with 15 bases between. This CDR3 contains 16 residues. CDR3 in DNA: TGCGCCAGCAGCCAAGAAGGGGACATCAGGGGAGATACGCAGTATTTT. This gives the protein CASSQEGDIRGDTQYF.

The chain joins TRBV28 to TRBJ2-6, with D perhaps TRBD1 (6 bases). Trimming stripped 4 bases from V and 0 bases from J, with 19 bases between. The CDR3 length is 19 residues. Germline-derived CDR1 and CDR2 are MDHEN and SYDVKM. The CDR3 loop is CASSSSRLDRDSGANVLTF. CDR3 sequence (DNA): TGTGCCAGCAGTTCCTCACGATTGGACAGAGACTCTGGGGCCAACGTCCTGACTTTC.

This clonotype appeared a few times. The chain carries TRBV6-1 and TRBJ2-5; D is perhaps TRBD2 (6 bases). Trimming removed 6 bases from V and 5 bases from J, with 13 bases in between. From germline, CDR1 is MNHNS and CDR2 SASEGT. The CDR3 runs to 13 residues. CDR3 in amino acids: CASRTRVLETQYF. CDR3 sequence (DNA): TGTGCCAGCAGGACTAGGGTTCTGGAGACCCAGTACTTC.

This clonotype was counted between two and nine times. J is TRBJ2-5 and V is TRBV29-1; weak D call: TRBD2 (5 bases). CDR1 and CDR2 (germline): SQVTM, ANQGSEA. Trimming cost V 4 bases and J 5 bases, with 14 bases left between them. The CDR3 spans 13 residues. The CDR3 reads CSVGVGGGETQYF. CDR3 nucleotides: TGCAGCGTTGGTGTAGGAGGTGGGGAGACCCAGTACTTC.

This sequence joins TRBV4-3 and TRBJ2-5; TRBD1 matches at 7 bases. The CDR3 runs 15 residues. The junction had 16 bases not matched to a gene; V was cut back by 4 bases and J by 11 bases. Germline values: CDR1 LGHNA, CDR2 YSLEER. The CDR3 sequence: CASSPETGSLGEQYF. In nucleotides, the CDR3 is TGCGCCAGCAGCCCAGAGACAGGGTCCTTGGGGGAGCAGTACTTC.

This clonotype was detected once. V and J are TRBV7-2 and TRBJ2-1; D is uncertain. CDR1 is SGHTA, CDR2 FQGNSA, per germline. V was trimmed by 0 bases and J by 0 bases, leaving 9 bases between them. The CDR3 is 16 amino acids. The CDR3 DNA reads TGTGCCAGCAGCTTAGCGTTCTTGAGCTCCTACAATGAGCAGTTCTTC. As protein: CASSLAFLSSYNEQFF.

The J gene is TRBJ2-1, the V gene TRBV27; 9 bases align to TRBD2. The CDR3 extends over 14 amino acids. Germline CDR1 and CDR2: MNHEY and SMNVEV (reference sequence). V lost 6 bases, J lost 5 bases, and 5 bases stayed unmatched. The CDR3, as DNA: TGTGCCAGCAGGCTAGCGGGGAAACACAATGAGCAGTTCTTC. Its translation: CASRLAGKHNEQFF.

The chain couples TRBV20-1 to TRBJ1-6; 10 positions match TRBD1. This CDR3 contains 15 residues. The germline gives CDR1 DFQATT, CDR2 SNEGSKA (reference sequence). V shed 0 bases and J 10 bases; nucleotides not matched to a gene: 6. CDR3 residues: CSARDRDRGGSPLHF. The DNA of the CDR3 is TGCAGTGCTAGAGATCGGGACAGGGGCGGGTCACCCCTCCACTTT.

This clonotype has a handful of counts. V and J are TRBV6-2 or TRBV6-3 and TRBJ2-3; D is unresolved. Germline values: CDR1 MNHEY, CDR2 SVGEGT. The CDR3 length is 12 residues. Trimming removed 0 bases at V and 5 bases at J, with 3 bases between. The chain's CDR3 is CASSYSKDTQYF. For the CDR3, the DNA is TGTGCCAGCAGTTACTCGAAAGATACGCAGTATTTT.

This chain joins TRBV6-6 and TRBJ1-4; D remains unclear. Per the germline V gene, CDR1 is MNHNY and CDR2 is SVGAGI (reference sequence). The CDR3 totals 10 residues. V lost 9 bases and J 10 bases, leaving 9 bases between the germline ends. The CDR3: CARGSGKLFF. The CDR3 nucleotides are TGTGCCAGGGGATCGGGAAAACTGTTTTTT.

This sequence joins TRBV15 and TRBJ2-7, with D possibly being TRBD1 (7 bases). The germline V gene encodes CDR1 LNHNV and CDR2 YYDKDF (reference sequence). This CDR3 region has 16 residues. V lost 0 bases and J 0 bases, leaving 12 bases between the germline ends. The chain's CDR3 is CATSRDRGVSSYEQYF. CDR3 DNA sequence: TGTGCCACCAGCAGAGACAGGGGGGTCAGCTCCTACGAGCAGTACTTC.

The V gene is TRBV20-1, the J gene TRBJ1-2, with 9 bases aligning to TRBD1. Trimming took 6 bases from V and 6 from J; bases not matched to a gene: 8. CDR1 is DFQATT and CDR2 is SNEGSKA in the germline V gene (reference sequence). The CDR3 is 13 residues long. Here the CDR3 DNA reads TGCAGTGCAAGGGACAGGGTAAACCATGGCTACACCTTC. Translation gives CSARDRVNHGYTF.

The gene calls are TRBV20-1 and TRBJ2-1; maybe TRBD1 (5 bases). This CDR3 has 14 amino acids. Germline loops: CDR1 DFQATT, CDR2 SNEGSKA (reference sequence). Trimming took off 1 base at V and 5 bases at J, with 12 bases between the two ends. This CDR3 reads CSARVDKPNNEQFF. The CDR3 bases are TGCAGTGCTAGAGTGGACAAGCCAAACAATGAGCAGTTCTTC.

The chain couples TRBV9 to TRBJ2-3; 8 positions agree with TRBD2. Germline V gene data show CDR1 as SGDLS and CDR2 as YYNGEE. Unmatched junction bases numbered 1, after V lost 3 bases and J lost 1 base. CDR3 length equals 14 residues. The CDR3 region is CASSELAGTDTQYF. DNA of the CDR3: TGTGCCAGCAGCGAACTAGCGGGCACAGATACGCAGTATTTT. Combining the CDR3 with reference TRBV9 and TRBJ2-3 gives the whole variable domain DSGVTQTPKHLITATGQRVTLRCSPRSGDLSVYWYQQSLDQGLQFLIQYYNGEERAKGNILERFSAQQFPDLHSELNLSSLELGDSALYFCASSELAGTDTQYFGPGTRLTVL.

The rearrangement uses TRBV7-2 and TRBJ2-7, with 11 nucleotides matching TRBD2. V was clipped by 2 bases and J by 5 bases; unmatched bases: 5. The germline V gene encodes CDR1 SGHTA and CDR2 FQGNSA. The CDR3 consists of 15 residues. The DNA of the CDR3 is TGTGCCAGCAGCTTAACTAGCGGGAGTACCCACGAGCAGTACTTC. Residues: CASSLTSGSTHEQYF.

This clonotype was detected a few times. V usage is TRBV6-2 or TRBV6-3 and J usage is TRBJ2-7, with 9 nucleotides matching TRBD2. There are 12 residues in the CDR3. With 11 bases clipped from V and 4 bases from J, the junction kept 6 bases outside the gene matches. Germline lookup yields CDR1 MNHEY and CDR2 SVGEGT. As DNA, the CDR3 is TGTGCCGCGGGGCTAGCGGGATACGAGCAGTACTTC. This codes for CAAGLAGYEQYF.

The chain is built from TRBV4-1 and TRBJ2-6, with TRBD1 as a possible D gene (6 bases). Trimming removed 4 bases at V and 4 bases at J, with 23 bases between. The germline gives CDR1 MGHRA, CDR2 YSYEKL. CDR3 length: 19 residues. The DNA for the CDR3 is TGCGCCAGCAGCCCCAATCGGCCGAGGGGGATCTCCGGGGCCAACGTCCTGACTTTC. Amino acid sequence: CASSPNRPRGISGANVLTF.

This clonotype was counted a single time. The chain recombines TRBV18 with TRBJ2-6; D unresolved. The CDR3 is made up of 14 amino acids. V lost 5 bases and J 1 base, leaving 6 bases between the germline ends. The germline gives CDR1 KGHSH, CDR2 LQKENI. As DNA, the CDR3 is TGTGCCAGCTCAAACGGGTCTGGGGCCAACGTCCTGACTTTC. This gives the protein CASSNGSGANVLTF.

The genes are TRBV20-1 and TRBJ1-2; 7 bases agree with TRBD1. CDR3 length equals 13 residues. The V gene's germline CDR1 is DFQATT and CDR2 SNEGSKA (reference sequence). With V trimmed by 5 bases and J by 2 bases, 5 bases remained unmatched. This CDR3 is CSALQGLNYGYTF. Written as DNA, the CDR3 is TGCAGTGCTTTACAGGGGTTGAACTATGGCTACACCTTC.

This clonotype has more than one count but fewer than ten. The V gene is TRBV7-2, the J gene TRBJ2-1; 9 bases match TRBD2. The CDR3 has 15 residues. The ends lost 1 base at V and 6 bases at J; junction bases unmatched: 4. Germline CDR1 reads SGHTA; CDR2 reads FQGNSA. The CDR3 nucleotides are TGTGCCAGCAGCTTAGAAGCGGGGGGACCCAATGAGCAGTTCTTC. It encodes CASSLEAGGPNEQFF.

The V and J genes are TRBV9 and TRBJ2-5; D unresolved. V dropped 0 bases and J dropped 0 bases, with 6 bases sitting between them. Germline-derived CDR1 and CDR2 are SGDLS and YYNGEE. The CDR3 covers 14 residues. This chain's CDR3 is CASSVGRYQETQYF. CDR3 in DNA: TGTGCCAGCAGCGTAGGACGGTACCAAGAGACCCAGTACTTC.

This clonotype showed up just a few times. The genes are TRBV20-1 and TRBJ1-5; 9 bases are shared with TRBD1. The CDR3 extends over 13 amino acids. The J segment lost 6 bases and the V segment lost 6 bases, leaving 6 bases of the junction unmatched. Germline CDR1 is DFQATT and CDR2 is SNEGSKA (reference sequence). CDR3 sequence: CSARTGAGQPQHF. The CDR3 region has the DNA TGCAGTGCGAGGACAGGGGCAGGTCAGCCCCAGCATTTT.

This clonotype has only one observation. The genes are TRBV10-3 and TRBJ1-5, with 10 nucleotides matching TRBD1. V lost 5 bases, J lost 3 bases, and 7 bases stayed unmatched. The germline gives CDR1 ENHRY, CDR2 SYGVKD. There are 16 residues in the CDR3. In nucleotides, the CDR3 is TGTGCCATCAGTAAAGGGACAGGGGTACACAATCAGCCCCAGCATTTT. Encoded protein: CAISKGTGVHNQPQHF.

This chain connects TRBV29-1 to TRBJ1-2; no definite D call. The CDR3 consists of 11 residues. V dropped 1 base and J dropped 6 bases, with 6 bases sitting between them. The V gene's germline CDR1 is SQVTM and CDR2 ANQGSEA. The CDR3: CSVEAVDGYTF. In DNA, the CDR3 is TGCAGCGTTGAAGCTGTGGATGGCTACACCTTC.

In nucleotides, the CDR3 is TGTGCCAGCAGTTCGCAGGTAACCTACGAGCAGTACTTC. Protein product: CASSSQVTYEQYF. The V gene is TRBV12-3 or TRBV12-4, the J gene TRBJ2-7; D remains ambiguous. V was pared by 4 bases and J by 2 bases, with 9 bases between. The CDR3 totals 13 residues.